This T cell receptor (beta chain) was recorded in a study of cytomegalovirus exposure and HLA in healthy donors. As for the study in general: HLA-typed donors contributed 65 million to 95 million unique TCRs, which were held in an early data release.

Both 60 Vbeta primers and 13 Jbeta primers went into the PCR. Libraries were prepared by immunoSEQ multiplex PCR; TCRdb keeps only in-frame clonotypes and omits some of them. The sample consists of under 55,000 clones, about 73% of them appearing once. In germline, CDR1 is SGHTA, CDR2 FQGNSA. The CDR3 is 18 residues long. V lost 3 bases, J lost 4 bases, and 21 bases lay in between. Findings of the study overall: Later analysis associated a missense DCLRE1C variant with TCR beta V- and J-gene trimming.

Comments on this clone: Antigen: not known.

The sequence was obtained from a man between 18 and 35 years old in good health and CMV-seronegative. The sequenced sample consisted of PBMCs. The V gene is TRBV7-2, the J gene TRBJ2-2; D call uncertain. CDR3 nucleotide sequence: TGTGCCAGCAGCTTTTCAACTGGAGTCAGCCGATCCACCGGGGAGCTGTTTTTT. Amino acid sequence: CASSFSTGVSRSTGELFF. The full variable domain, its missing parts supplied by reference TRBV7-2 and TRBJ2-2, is GAGVSQSPSNKVTEKGKDVELRCDPISGHTALYWYRQSLGQGLEFLIYFQGNSAPDKSGLPSDRFSAERTGGSVSTLTIQRTQQEDSAVYLCASSFSTGVSRSTGELFFGEGSRLTVL.